The rows below give T cell receptor beta chains drawn from one sample of a study of identical twins. MiXCR, run by TCRdb on the 5' RACE reads, gives a single entry per CDR3 protein. The sample lists some 570,000 distinct CDR3 sequences; about a fifth were seen once. The sample was also linked to a second study, of yellow fever vaccine responses in identical twins.

Sequencing was done on a sample of CD4+ T cells sorted from blood. The receptors shown here come from a woman aged 18-30 years in good health. CDR3s include the opening cysteine and the closing phenylalanine or tryptophan. D genes are given only for firm matches. Some rows have no size entry. The others give once, few or many, or a class for an expanded clone.

>NA|TRBV15|TRBJ2-7|TRBD2
TGTGCCACCAGCAGAGAATCCCCCCGACTAGCGGGAGCGGGTGAGCAGTACTTC
CATSRESPRLAGAGEQYF
>NA|TRBV5-4|TRBJ2-7|TRBD2
TGTGCCAGCAGCTTGGTATGGGGGATAGCGGGAGGGCCGATCTACGAGCAGTACTTC
CASSLVWGIAGGPIYEQYF
>few|TRBV6-1|TRBJ2-3|NA
TGTGCCAGCAGTACCAGCCGAACTAGCACAGATACGCAGTATTTT
CASSTSRTSTDTQYF
>few|TRBV7-8|TRBJ2-1|NA
TGTGCCAGCACCCCGGATATGAGGGAGCAGTTCTTC
CASTPDMREQFF
>NA|TRBV11-2|TRBJ2-1|TRBD2
TGTGCCAGCAGCCCCCCGGGACTAGCGGGGGGCCGCGTCCAGTTCTTC
CASSPPGLAGGRVQFF
>few|TRBV2|TRBJ2-5|NA
TGTGCCAGCAGGAGCGCCAGGGAGACCCAGTACTTC
CASRSARETQYF
>few|TRBV29-1|TRBJ1-1|NA
TGCAGCGCCGGGGCCGAACTTGAAGCTTTCTTT
CSAGAELEAFF
>few|TRBV7-9|TRBJ2-2|NA
TGTGCCAGCAGCTTAAGGGAAACCACCGGGGAGCTGTTTTTT
CASSLRETTGELFF
>NA|TRBV6-2/TRBV6-3|TRBJ2-7|TRBD2
TGTGCCAGCAGTCGTAGCGGGACCTTCTACGAGCAGTACTTC
CASSRSGTFYEQYF
>few|TRBV12-3/TRBV12-4|TRBJ2-1|NA
TGTGCCAGCAGTTGGGACTGGTCGCAGTTCTTC
CASSWDWSQFF
>NA|TRBV18|TRBJ2-5|NA
TGTGCCAGCTCACCACCGGTGGGCTTGGAGACCCAGTACTTC
CASSPPVGLETQYF
>few|TRBV12-5|TRBJ2-1|NA
TGTGCTAGTGGTTTGACGGGACTCAGTGAGCAGTTCTTC
CASGLTGLSEQFF
>few|TRBV27|TRBJ2-1|TRBD2
TGTGCCAGCAGTTCATTCGGACTAGCGGGAGGCCCGAGCTCCTACAATGAGCAGTTCTTC
CASSSFGLAGGPSSYNEQFF
>few|TRBV2|TRBJ2-3|NA
TGTGCCAGCAGCCAGAGCAGAGATACGCAGTATTTT
CASSQSRDTQYF
>NA|TRBV12-3/TRBV12-4|TRBJ2-1|NA
TGTGCCAGCAGTTTAAGGGTATGGGATGAGCAGTTCTTC
CASSLRVWDEQFF
>NA|TRBV10-3|TRBJ1-5|TRBD1
TGTGCCACCGGACAGGAGAGCAATCAGCCCCAGCATTTT
CATGQESNQPQHF
>few|TRBV12-3/TRBV12-4|TRBJ2-5|NA
TGTGCCAGCAGTCAGAGGGGGGCGGGAGATGAGACCCAGTACTTC
CASSQRGAGDETQYF
>few|TRBV27|TRBJ2-5|TRBD1
TGTGCCAGCAGTTTAGGACAGGTTAGCCAAGAGACCCAGTACTTC
CASSLGQVSQETQYF
>NA|TRBV5-1|TRBJ2-1|TRBD2
TGCGCCAGCAGCTTGACTAGCGGGACGGTTTTTAATGAGCAGTTCTTC
CASSLTSGTVFNEQFF
>few|TRBV15|TRBJ2-2|NA
TGTGCCACCAGTCGGAGACAGACAAAGAACACCGGGGAGCTGTTTTTT
CATSRRQTKNTGELFF
>NA|TRBV5-1|TRBJ2-5|NA
TGCGCCAGCAGTGACCCGGGGGCTGGGACACAAGAGACCCAGTACTTC
CASSDPGAGTQETQYF
>few|TRBV10-3|TRBJ2-7|NA
TGTGCCATCAGTGACATAGACAGCGAGCAGTACTTC
CAISDIDSEQYF
>many|TRBV5-1|TRBJ1-5|NA
TGCGCCAGCAGCTTGAACGGGGCCGGGCAGCCCCAGCATTTT
CASSLNGAGQPQHF
>NA|TRBV2|TRBJ2-2|NA
TGTGCCAGCAGTGAGGTCGGGAACACCGGGGAGCTGTTTTTT
CASSEVGNTGELFF
>few|TRBV5-1|TRBJ1-1|TRBD1
TGCGCCAGCAGCCGACAGGGGTTGGACACTGAAGCTTTCTTT
CASSRQGLDTEAFF
>few|TRBV24-1|TRBJ2-3|TRBD2
TGTGCCACCAGTGATTTTATAGCGGGAGGCAGAGATACGCAGTATTTT
CATSDFIAGGRDTQYF
>few|TRBV29-1|TRBJ1-5|NA
TGCAGCGTGGGAAGTAACAGCAATCAGCCCCAGCATTTT
CSVGSNSNQPQHF
>NA|TRBV24-1|TRBJ2-3|NA
TGTGCCACCAGTGGGTCTTCTAGCACAGATACGCAGTATTTT
CATSGSSSTDTQYF
>few|TRBV28|TRBJ2-1|TRBD2
TGTGCCAGCAGCCCGCCTAGCGGGGGGGCCCTTGAGCAGTTCTTC
CASSPPSGGALEQFF
>NA|TRBV6-1|TRBJ2-2|NA
TGTGCCAGCAGTGTGGGACCCACCAACACCGGGGAGCTGTTTTTT
CASSVGPTNTGELFF
>NA|TRBV6-1|TRBJ2-2|NA
TGTGCCAGCATGGGTCGGGGCCTCGACACCGGGGAGCTGTTTTTT
CASMGRGLDTGELFF
>NA|TRBV7-9|TRBJ2-5|NA
TGTGCCAGCACCAGGAGGGGACAAGAGACCCAGTACTTC
CASTRRGQETQYF
>NA|TRBV7-3|TRBJ2-5|TRBD2
TGTGCCAGCAGCTTACTGGGCGGGAGGGAGGTGGAGACCCAGTACTTC
CASSLLGGREVETQYF